This T cell receptor (beta chain) came from a study of cytomegalovirus exposure and HLA in healthy donors. Study outcomes and limitations: 87-base-pair reads could not separate some V segments, including TRBV6-2 and TRBV6-3. Upon later analysis, HLA-associated TCR beta chains proved more clonally expanded than other, equally common chains.

Samples came from healthy bone marrow donors. This clone was counted a single time. What it binds is not known. Germline loops: CDR1 SGHDT, CDR2 YYEEEE. The V segment lost 4 bases and the J segment 3 bases; nucleotides outside the gene matches: 11. The CDR3 covers 16 residues. 13 Jbeta primers and 60 Vbeta primers were used for the PCR. The protocol was immunoSEQ multiplex PCR, while the TCRdb copy is restricted to in-frame clones and leaves out a portion. The repertoire holds about 130,000 clones, more than 65% seen once, with 4% to 5% in the top ten. What was sequenced was PBMCs. The gene calls are TRBV5-6 and TRBJ2-3, with 7 bases aligning to TRBD2. This sequence was found in a male donor in good health and CMV-seropositive. CDR3 region: CASSPPGAGLTDTQYF. CDR3 coding DNA: TGTGCCAGCAGCCCCCCGGGAGCGGGGTTAACAGATACGCAGTATTTT.